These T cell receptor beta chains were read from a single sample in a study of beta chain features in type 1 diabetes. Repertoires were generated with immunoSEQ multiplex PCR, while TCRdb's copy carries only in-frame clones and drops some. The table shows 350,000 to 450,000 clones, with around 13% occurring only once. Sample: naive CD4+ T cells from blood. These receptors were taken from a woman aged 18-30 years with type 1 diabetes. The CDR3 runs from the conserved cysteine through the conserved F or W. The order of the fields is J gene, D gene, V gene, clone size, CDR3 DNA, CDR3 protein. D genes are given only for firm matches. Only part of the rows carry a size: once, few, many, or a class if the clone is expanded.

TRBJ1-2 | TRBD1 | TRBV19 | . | TGTGCCAGTAGTCCGACAGGGGGCAAGGGAGGCTACACCTTC | CASSPTGGKGGYTF
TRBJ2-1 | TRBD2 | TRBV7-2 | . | TGTGCCAGCAGCCCTCGTATAGCGGGAGGTATAAATGAGCAGTTCTTC | CASSPRIAGGINEQFF
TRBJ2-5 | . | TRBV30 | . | TGTGCCTGGAGTGCCCCTTCTCTAAAGACCCAGTACTTC | CAWSAPSLKTQYF
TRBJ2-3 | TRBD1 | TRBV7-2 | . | TGTGCCAGCAGCTTCGACAGGGTCAACCTTATAGATACGCAGTATTTT | CASSFDRVNLIDTQYF
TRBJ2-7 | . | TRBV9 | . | TGTGCCAGCAGCGTAGCTACGGAGGCCTACGAGCAGTACTTC | CASSVATEAYEQYF
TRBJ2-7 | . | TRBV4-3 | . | TGCGCCAGCAGTCCTGGGGGGGGCCTCTACGAGCAGTACTTC | CASSPGGGLYEQYF
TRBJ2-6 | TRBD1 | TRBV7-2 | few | TGTGCCAGCAGTAGGGACAGCAGCTCTGGGGCCAACGTCCTGACTTTC | CASSRDSSSGANVLTF
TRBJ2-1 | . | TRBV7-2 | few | TGTGCCAGCAGCTTATCATTAGCTGGGAATGAGCAGTTCTTC | CASSLSLAGNEQFF
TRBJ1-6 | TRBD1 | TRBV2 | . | TGTGCCAGCAAAGGACAGGGTGGGAATAATTCACCCCTCCACTTT | CASKGQGGNNSPLHF
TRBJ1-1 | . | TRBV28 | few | TGTGCCAGCAGTTTACCCGGGACAGAAGCTTTCTTT | CASSLPGTEAFF
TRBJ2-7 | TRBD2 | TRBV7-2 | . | TGTGCCAGCAGGACTAGCGGGGGGACCTACGAGCAGTACTTC | CASRTSGGTYEQYF
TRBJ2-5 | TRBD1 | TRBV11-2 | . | TGTGCCAGCAGCTTAGACCTGGGGACAGGGGCGGCGGGAGAGACCCAGTACTTC | CASSLDLGTGAAGETQYF
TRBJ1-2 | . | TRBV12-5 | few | TGTGCTAGTGGTGCCGGGACTCCAGGTGGCTACACCTTC | CASGAGTPGGYTF
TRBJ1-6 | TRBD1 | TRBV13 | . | TGTGCCAGCAGCCAAATGGACAGGAGCTATAATTCACCCCTCCACTTT | CASSQMDRSYNSPLHF
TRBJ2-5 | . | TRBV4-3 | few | TGCGCCAGCAGCCAAGGAAACAGGGCGAGCGAGACCCAGTACTTC | CASSQGNRASETQYF
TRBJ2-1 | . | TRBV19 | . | TGTGCCAGTAGTATAGGGGCCGGTAGCTCCTACAATGAGCAGTTCTTC | CASSIGAGSSYNEQFF
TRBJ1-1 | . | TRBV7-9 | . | TGTGCCAGCAGCCTTAGGACAGCTTTGAACACTGAAGCTTTCTTT | CASSLRTALNTEAFF
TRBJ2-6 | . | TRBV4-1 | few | TGCGCCAGCAGCCAACCACATACTACACGGTCTGGGGCCAACGTCCTGACTTTC | CASSQPHTTRSGANVLTF
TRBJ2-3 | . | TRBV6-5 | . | TGTGCCAGCAGGGTAAGGGGTTCAGATACGCAGTATTTT | CASRVRGSDTQYF
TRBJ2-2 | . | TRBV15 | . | TGTGCCACCAGCAACGACTTCACCGGGGAGCTGTTTTTT | CATSNDFTGELFF
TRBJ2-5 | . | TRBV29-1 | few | TGCAGCGTCCAGGGGCCACAAGAGACCCAGTACTTC | CSVQGPQETQYF
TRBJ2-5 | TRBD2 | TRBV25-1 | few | TGTGCCAGCAGTTCTTTAGCGGGGCAAGAGACCCAGTACTTC | CASSSLAGQETQYF
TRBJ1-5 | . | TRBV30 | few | TGTGCCTGGAGTGTACAGGAGAATCAGCCCCAGCATTTT | CAWSVQENQPQHF